These 20 T cell receptor beta chains were sequenced from one sample in a study of blood T cell repertoires in COVID-19. The assay was immunoSEQ multiplex PCR, and TCRdb's table has in-frame clones only and misses some. The sample lists about 170,000 clones, roughly 80% occurring once. Sequenced input: peripheral blood. The receptor set was obtained from an elderly woman with COVID-19, enrolled during active disease.

About this clone: A single base separates this from a much larger clone, so it may be a read error. In the same sample, other DNA sequences code for this CDR3. The CDR3 DNA is TGCGCCAGCAGCTTGGAGACACCGAACTATGGCTACACCTTC. Translated, it gives CASSLETPNYGYTF. The chain is built from TRBV5-1 and TRBJ1-2; no definite D call. The ends were cut back, 0 bases at V and 2 bases at J, with 8 bases in the middle. Per germline, CDR1 SGHRS and CDR2 YFSETQ. The CDR3 covers 14 residues.

The chain joins TRBV3-1 (or the pseudogene TRBV3-2) to TRBJ1-1, with D possibly TRBD1 on 6 matching bases. V was cut by 4 bases and J by 6 bases, with 15 bases left in between. The CDR3 is 14 amino acids. From germline, CDR1 is LGHDT and CDR2 YNNKEL (reference sequence). In DNA form, the CDR3 reads TGTGCCAGCAGCCTTCAGGACAGTCTTTCTGAAGCTTTCTTT. Translation gives CASSLQDSLSEAFF.

This clone came up a few times. The CDR3 DNA sequence: TGTGCCAGCAGAGAAGGGGGTGCCGGGGAGCTGTTTTTT. Translation gives CASREGGAGELFF. The chain joins TRBV3-1 (or the pseudogene TRBV3-2) to TRBJ2-2, with D tentatively TRBD1 (6 bases). The ends were cut back, 6 bases at V and 6 bases at J, with 11 bases in the middle. This CDR3 is 13 amino acids long. The germline CDR1 and CDR2 sequences are LGHDT and YNNKEL (reference sequence).

The V call is TRBV7-2, the J call TRBJ1-5; D gene ambiguous. V was trimmed by 5 bases and J by 4 bases, leaving 9 bases between them. Germline V gives CDR1 SGHTA, CDR2 FQGNSA. CDR3 length: 13 amino acids. CDR3 in amino acids: CASSVGKNQPQHF. In nucleotides, the CDR3 is TGTGCCAGCAGCGTCGGGAAAAATCAGCCCCAGCATTTT.

This sequence joins TRBV4-1 and TRBJ2-7, with 7 bases fitting TRBD1. Germline V lookup: CDR1 MGHRA, CDR2 YSYEKL. This CDR3 is 15 amino acids long. The V gene end was trimmed by 4 bases and the J gene end by 3 bases; junction bases not matched to a gene: 9. In DNA form, the CDR3 reads TGCGCCAGCAGCCTAGACAGGGCGAACCTCTACGAGCAGTACTTC. Translation: CASSLDRANLYEQYF.

V usage is TRBV5-4 and J usage is TRBJ1-2, with a tentative D call TRBD1 (5 bases). From germline, CDR1 is SGHNT and CDR2 YYREEE (reference sequence). The CDR3 runs 16 residues. The V end lost 0 bases, the J end lost 3 bases, and 15 bases lay between the germline ends. CDR3 sequence reads: CASSLDARSGYYGYTF. DNA for the CDR3: TGTGCCAGCAGCTTGGACGCCCGGTCAGGGTACTATGGCTACACCTTC. Supplemented by reference TRBV5-4 and TRBJ1-2, the full variable domain reads ETGVTQSPTHLIKTRGQQVTLRCSSQSGHNTVSWYQQALGQGPQFIFQYYREEENGRGNFPPRFSGLQFPNYSSELNVNALELDDSALYLCASSLDARSGYYGYTFGSGTRLTVV.

V usage is TRBV19 and J usage is TRBJ1-2; TRBD1 aligns across 8 bases. Germline V gene sequence: CDR1 LNHDA, CDR2 SQIVND (reference sequence). The J segment lost 2 bases and the V segment lost 7 bases, leaving 9 bases of the junction unmatched. The CDR3 spans 15 residues. In nucleotides, the CDR3 is TGTGCCAGTAATACCGTGACAGGGGCGAACTATGGCTACACCTTC. It codes for CASNTVTGANYGYTF.

The chain couples TRBV3-1 (or the pseudogene TRBV3-2) to TRBJ2-3; weak D call: TRBD1 (7 bases). CDR1 and CDR2 (germline): LGHDT, YNNKEL (reference sequence). This CDR3 comprises 14 residues. V shed 1 base and J shed 8 bases, with 13 bases lying between them. Here the CDR3 DNA reads TGTGCCAGCAGCCAAGTCGCAGGGGGGCCTACGCAGTATTTT. Protein sequence: CASSQVAGGPTQYF.

This clone has a single count. The chain links TRBV5-1 to TRBJ2-3; a weak D match, TRBD1 (7 bases). The V and J ends lost 4 bases and 3 bases respectively, with 15 bases between them. This CDR3 has 15 residues. CDR1 and CDR2 (germline): SGHRS, YFSETQ. The CDR3 spells CASSGGTDLTDTQYF. CDR3 bases: TGCGCCAGCAGCGGGGGGACAGATCTTACAGATACGCAGTATTTT.

This clone was seen only a few times. The chain employs TRBV19 and TRBJ1-1, with TRBD1 identical over 7 bases. CDR1 and CDR2 (germline): LNHDA, SQIVND (reference sequence). CDR3 length: 15 amino acids. V lost 4 bases, J lost 8 bases, and 13 bases stayed unmatched. CDR3 sequence (DNA): TGTGCCAGTAGTACCGACCTCGACAGGGAGAGGGAAGCTTTCTTT. Residues: CASSTDLDREREAFF.

The chain carries TRBV11-2 and TRBJ1-6, with TRBD1 matching over 8 bases. From germline, CDR1 is SGHAT and CDR2 FQNNGV. The CDR3 runs to 14 residues. The J segment lost 9 bases and the V segment lost 1 base, leaving 2 bases of the junction unmatched. The CDR3 spells CASSLAGGSSPLHF. CDR3 in DNA: TGTGCCAGCAGCTTAGCAGGGGGCTCTTCACCCCTCCACTTT.

The V and J genes are TRBV10-3 and TRBJ1-6; 7 nucleotides agree with TRBD1. Per germline, CDR1 ENHRY and CDR2 SYGVKD. This CDR3 comprises 15 residues. After removal of 4 bases from V and 5 bases from J, the junction contained 5 bases not matched to a gene. CDR3 loop: CAISVGGADNSPLHF. CDR3 DNA: TGTGCCATCAGTGTAGGGGGCGCAGATAATTCACCCCTCCACTTT.

The chain has TRBV19 and TRBJ1-6, with D perhaps matching TRBD1 (6 bases). V lost 5 bases and J 8 bases, leaving 13 bases between the germline ends. Germline assignment: CDR1 LNHDA and CDR2 SQIVND (reference sequence). CDR3 length: 14 residues. The CDR3 protein is CASSQQGWDSPLHF. In DNA form, the CDR3 reads TGTGCCAGTAGTCAACAGGGTTGGGATTCACCCCTCCACTTT.

The chain combines TRBV19 with TRBJ2-3; 8 nucleotides match TRBD1. This CDR3 has 19 residues. The germline CDR1 and CDR2 sequences are LNHDA and SQIVND (reference sequence). The junction had 13 bases not matched to a gene; V was cut back by 0 bases and J by 2 bases. The CDR3 DNA reads TGTGCCAGTAGTATAGAGGGCAGGGGGCGAGGAGGACCCACAGATACGCAGTATTTT. It specifies CASSIEGRGRGGPTDTQYF.

V and J are TRBV6-1 and TRBJ2-2, with D maybe TRBD1 (6 bases). The germline gives CDR1 MNHNS, CDR2 SASEGT. This CDR3 comprises 15 residues. V shed 3 bases and J shed 5 bases, with 13 bases lying between them. CDR3: CASSDMTGYTGELFF. The CDR3, as DNA: TGTGCCAGCAGTGACATGACAGGCTATACCGGGGAGCTGTTTTTT.

The chain joins TRBV18 to TRBJ1-1; 10 nucleotides match TRBD1. V trimming: 4 bases; J trimming: 1 base; junction bases outside the gene matches: 3. CDR3 size: 15 residues. CDR1 and CDR2 from the germline V gene are KGHSH and LQKENI. The CDR3 sequence is CASSRTGGRNTEAFF. The CDR3 region has the DNA TGTGCCAGCTCACGGACAGGGGGGAGGAACACTGAAGCTTTCTTT.

The J gene is TRBJ1-2, the V gene TRBV24-1, with 10 positions matching TRBD1. J gave up 8 bases and V 7 bases, and 9 bases lay outside the gene matches. Germline-derived CDR1 and CDR2 are KGHDR and SFDVKD. The CDR3 is 14 residues long. The CDR3 nucleotides read TGTGCCACCAGCCCTGGGACAGGGGCAGGAGGCTACACCTTC. It encodes CATSPGTGAGGYTF.

This chain joins TRBV12-3 or TRBV12-4 and TRBJ1-4; tentatively, D is TRBD1 (5 bases). V was pared by 5 bases and J by 6 bases, with 10 bases between. The CDR3 is 13 amino acids. The DNA for the CDR3 is TGTGCCAGCAGTCGGGGGGAGTATGAAAAACTGTTTTTT. This translates into CASSRGEYEKLFF.

This rearrangement joins TRBV5-1 to TRBJ2-3, with a possible D match to TRBD1 (5 bases). This CDR3 contains 14 residues. Trimming removed 4 bases from V and 2 bases from J, with 11 bases in between. The germline CDR1 and CDR2 sequences are SGHRS and YFSETQ. The DNA for the CDR3 is TGCGCCAGCAGCATCAGGGTATCCACAGATACGCAGTATTTT. It yields the protein CASSIRVSTDTQYF. Full variable domain (missing parts from reference TRBV5-1 and TRBJ2-3): KAGVTQTPRYLIKTRGQQVTLSCSPISGHRSVSWYQQTPGQGLQFLFEYFSETQRNKGNFPGRFSGRQFSNSRSEMNVSTLELGDSALYLCASSIRVSTDTQYFGPGTRLTVL.

This chain links TRBV15 with TRBJ2-1, with 11 bases identical to TRBD2. The CDR3 is 14 residues long. CDR1 is LNHNV and CDR2 is YYDKDF in the germline V gene (reference sequence). Trimming at V came to 6 bases and at J to 5 bases, leaving 3 bases not matched to a gene. The CDR3 spells CATRGTSGHNEQFF. DNA for the CDR3: TGTGCCACCAGGGGGACTAGCGGTCACAATGAGCAGTTCTTC.